The 21 T cell receptor beta chains below were found in one sample sequenced in a study of shared T cell receptors in the human thymus. Repertoires were generated with immunoSEQ multiplex PCR, while TCRdb's copy carries only in-frame clones and drops some. The sample includes almost 550,000 clones, approximately 80% seen only once; the top ten take around 0.013%. These data are also associated with another study on human thymus T cells.

The sequenced material came from thymocytes. These receptor sequences come from a boy younger than two with a congenital heart defect.

The chain has TRBV30 and TRBJ2-2, with 16 bases that match TRBD2. The CDR3 loop spans 20 amino acids. Trimming cost V 2 bases and J 5 bases; bases outside gene matches: 14. Per the germline V gene, CDR1 is GTSNPN and CDR2 is SVGIG (reference sequence). The CDR3 DNA follows: TGTGCCTGGAGTCTCCCCGGGACTAGCGGGAGGGCCGTTAGGACCGGGGAGCTGTTTTTT. Translation: CAWSLPGTSGRAVRTGELFF.

This clone was observed a handful of times. The rearrangement joins TRBV6-1 to TRBJ2-7; 9 bases are a match to TRBD1. The CDR3 is 15 residues long. Per the germline V gene, CDR1 is MNHNS and CDR2 is SASEGT. The V gene end was trimmed by 0 bases and the J gene end by 6 bases; junction bases not matched to a gene: 6. CDR3 in amino acids: CASSEAQGALGEQYF. The CDR3 DNA sequence: TGTGCCAGCAGTGAAGCACAGGGGGCGCTGGGCGAGCAGTACTTC.

The chain has TRBV2 and TRBJ2-1; 8 bases line up with TRBD2. The CDR3 spans 15 residues. The germline CDR1 and CDR2 sequences are SNHLY and FYNNEI. J was trimmed by 10 bases and V by 2 bases; bases with no gene match: 10. The CDR3 DNA is TGTGCCAGCAGTGAAAGCCCCGTTACTAGCGGAGAGCAGTTCTTC. It yields the protein CASSESPVTSGEQFF.

A single count supports this clone. V and J are TRBV6-1 and TRBJ1-5, with D uncertain. V gave up 0 bases and J gave up 2 bases, with 5 bases separating them. From germline, CDR1 is MNHNS and CDR2 SASEGT. The CDR3 runs to 14 residues. The CDR3 bases are TGTGCCAGCAGTGAAGCTGAGGGCAATCAGCCCCAGCATTTT. Its translation is CASSEAEGNQPQHF.

This rearrangement joins TRBV29-1 to TRBJ2-1; D is ambiguous. The length of the CDR3 is 15 residues. Trimming took off 0 bases at V and 2 bases at J, with 11 bases between the two ends. In germline, CDR1 is SQVTM, CDR2 ANQGSEA. The CDR3 spells CSVEDPAGAYNEQFF. The CDR3 DNA reads as TGCAGCGTTGAAGATCCCGCCGGAGCCTACAATGAGCAGTTCTTC.

The CDR3 nucleotides read TGTGCCTGGAAGGGGAGGGCCAGCAATCAGCCCCAGCATTTT. Translated, it gives CAWKGRASNQPQHF. The chain carries TRBV30 and TRBJ1-5; TRBD1 is a possible D gene (5 bases). The V and J ends lost 4 bases and 1 base respectively, with 11 bases between them. The CDR3 runs 14 residues. Germline V gives CDR1 GTSNPN, CDR2 SVGIG (reference sequence).

This clone was detected once. The J gene is TRBJ2-5, the V gene TRBV7-2, with TRBD1 identical over 7 bases. Germline loops: CDR1 SGHTA, CDR2 FQGNSA. Trimming at V came to 5 bases and at J to 5 bases, leaving 8 bases not matched to a gene. The CDR3 is 14 amino acids. In DNA form, the CDR3 reads TGTGCCAGCAGCCCTCGACAGGGTGTGGAGACCCAGTACTTC. Residues: CASSPRQGVETQYF.

V and J are TRBV9 and TRBJ2-1; 7 bases are shared with TRBD1. The CDR3 loop spans 15 amino acids. V shed 0 bases, J shed 6 bases, and the junction held 6 bases outside the gene matches. Germline lookup yields CDR1 SGDLS and CDR2 YYNGEE. The CDR3 DNA sequence: TGTGCCAGCAGCGTAGGACAGGGCCCCTTCAATGAGCAGTTCTTC. Its translation is CASSVGQGPFNEQFF.

This clone appeared a single time. This rearrangement joins TRBV5-1 to TRBJ2-3; 8 bases are shared with TRBD2. V lost 4 bases and J lost 2; bases outside the gene matches: 6. Per germline, CDR1 SGHRS and CDR2 YFSETQ. The CDR3 has 15 residues. The DNA of the CDR3 is TGCGCCAGCAGCGGAACGGGGGGGGACACAGATACGCAGTATTTT. Amino acids: CASSGTGGDTDTQYF.

This sequence joins TRBV4-1 and TRBJ2-1; D gene unclear. Germline V gene sequence: CDR1 MGHRA, CDR2 YSYEKL. The CDR3 is 15 residues long. Trimming took off 4 bases at V and 0 bases at J, with 10 bases between the two ends. In DNA, the CDR3 is TGCGCCAGCAGCCGGCGGCACGGCTCCTACAATGAGCAGTTCTTC. Amino acid sequence: CASSRRHGSYNEQFF.

This clone was counted a single time. The CDR3 nucleotides are TGTGCCAGCAGACCCGGAGAGGGAGATTCCTACAATGAGCAGTTCTTC. Translation: CASRPGEGDSYNEQFF. The V and J genes are TRBV2 and TRBJ2-1, with D perhaps TRBD2 (5 bases). V was pared by 6 bases and J by 1 base, with 16 bases between. This CDR3 region has 16 residues. Germline V gene data show CDR1 as SNHLY and CDR2 as FYNNEI. Supplemented by reference TRBV2 and TRBJ2-1, the full variable domain reads EPEVTQTPSHQVTQMGQEVILRCVPISNHLYFYWYRQILGQKVEFLVSFYNNEISEKSEIFDDQFSVERPDGSNFTLKIRSTKLEDSAMYFCASRPGEGDSYNEQFFGPGTRLTVL.

This clone came up once. The chain recombines TRBV27 with TRBJ1-2; 7 bases line up with TRBD1. The length of the CDR3 is 13 residues. CDR1 and CDR2 from the germline V gene are MNHEY and SMNVEV (reference sequence). V dropped 9 bases and J dropped 2; count of bases not matched to a gene: 6. This CDR3 is CASTPGQNYGYTF. CDR3 nucleotide sequence: TGTGCCAGTACCCCGGGACAGAACTATGGCTACACCTTC.

The chain couples TRBV25-1 to TRBJ2-3; 10 nucleotides match TRBD2. Germline-derived CDR1 and CDR2 are MGHDK and SYGVNS. The CDR3 has 14 residues. Losses at the gene ends were 2 bases for V and 4 bases for J; bases not matched to a gene: 0. The CDR3 nucleotides read TGTGCCAGCAGTGAACTAGCGGGAGCAGATACGCAGTATTTT. Its protein is CASSELAGADTQYF.

The J gene is TRBJ2-3, the V gene TRBV6-5; 8 bases agree with TRBD2. CDR1 MNHEY and CDR2 SVGAGI come from the germline V gene. This CDR3 is 15 amino acids long. The V segment lost 7 bases and the J segment 0 bases; nucleotides outside the gene matches: 6. CDR3 sequence (DNA): TGTGCCAGCACTCGGGGCGGGGGGAGCACAGATACGCAGTATTTT. Its protein is CASTRGGGSTDTQYF.

The CDR3 bases are TGTGCCAGCACCACAACGCGGGACTCCCTCCCCTACGAGCAGTACTTC. This sequence encodes CASTTTRDSLPYEQYF. This chain connects TRBV28 to TRBJ2-7; weak D call: TRBD2 (6 bases). This CDR3 has 16 amino acids. Germline assignment: CDR1 MDHEN and CDR2 SYDVKM. Trimming removed 7 bases from V and 2 bases from J, with 21 bases in between.

Only one count was recorded for this clone. The chain recombines TRBV6-1 with TRBJ1-1; 9 bases are shared with TRBD1. Unmatched junction bases numbered 18, after V lost 4 bases and J lost 3 bases. The CDR3 sequence is 19 residues long. The germline V gene has CDR1 MNHNS and CDR2 SASEGT. The CDR3 here is CASSGRDRVAGGPDTEAFF. Written as DNA, the CDR3 is TGTGCCAGCAGTGGCCGGGACAGGGTCGCGGGGGGCCCGGACACTGAAGCTTTCTTT.

This clone appeared a few times. The chain links TRBV2 to TRBJ1-4; 9 positions agree with TRBD1. Germline CDR1 is SNHLY and CDR2 is FYNNEI. V dropped 7 bases and J dropped 8; count of bases not matched to a gene: 14. The CDR3 has 16 residues. The CDR3 loop is CASNKRPGQGLEKLFF. The CDR3 region has the DNA TGTGCCAGCAATAAACGGCCGGGACAGGGATTAGAAAAACTGTTTTTT. Filled out from reference TRBV2 and TRBJ1-4, the complete variable domain reads EPEVTQTPSHQVTQMGQEVILRCVPISNHLYFYWYRQILGQKVEFLVSFYNNEISEKSEIFDDQFSVERPDGSNFTLKIRSTKLEDSAMYFCASNKRPGQGLEKLFFGSGTQLSVL.

Only a few counts were recorded for this clone. The chain is built from TRBV7-8 and TRBJ2-1, with TRBD2 matching over 10 bases. Trimming at V came to 6 bases and at J to 4 bases, leaving 6 bases not matched to a gene. The CDR3 runs to 15 residues. Per the germline V gene, CDR1 is SGHVS and CDR2 is FQNEAQ. CDR3 protein: CASSYQREGYNEQFF. The CDR3 DNA is TGTGCCAGCAGTTACCAGCGGGAGGGGTACAATGAGCAGTTCTTC.

The chain employs TRBV29-1 and TRBJ2-7, with TRBD2 matching over 14 bases. V lost 1 base, J lost 6 bases, and 2 bases stayed unmatched. Germline CDR1 reads SQVTM; CDR2 reads ANQGSEA. The CDR3 contains 14 residues. The CDR3 DNA follows: TGCAGCGTTGAAGGACTAGCGGGAGGGGGCGAGCAGTACTTC. This gives the protein CSVEGLAGGGEQYF.

The V and J genes are TRBV28 and TRBJ1-1; 8 nucleotides agree with TRBD1. The V gene end was trimmed by 7 bases and the J gene end by 0 bases; junction bases not matched to a gene: 7. The CDR3 covers 15 residues. Germline values: CDR1 MDHEN, CDR2 SYDVKM. This chain's CDR3 is CASNYRGSMNTEAFF. CDR3 nucleotide sequence: TGTGCCAGCAATTACAGGGGGAGCATGAACACTGAAGCTTTCTTT.

The chain joins TRBV10-1 to TRBJ2-1, with 14 bases lining up with TRBD2. This CDR3 contains 18 residues. Per germline, CDR1 WNHNN and CDR2 SYGVQD (reference sequence). Trimming cost V 10 bases and J 2 bases; bases outside gene matches: 13. CDR3 region: CATQPGLAGEGAYNEQFF. CDR3 nucleotide sequence: TGCGCCACCCAGCCGGGACTAGCGGGAGAGGGGGCCTACAATGAGCAGTTCTTC.